This is a list of T cell receptor beta chains from one sample in a study of OX40 agonist ivuxolimab in advanced cancers. Libraries were prepared by immunoSEQ multiplex PCR; TCRdb keeps only in-frame clonotypes and omits some of them. This repertoire shows tens of thousands of clones, 79% found once; its top ten account for around 14%. Sequences were derived from CD4+ or CD8+ T cells sorted from blood, sampled in a trial of the OX40 agonist ivuxolimab. These receptors were obtained from an adult with an advanced solid tumor such as melanoma, head and neck, liver or kidney cancer. Both conserved end residues are part of each CDR3. D genes are given only for firm matches. Rows give clone size only sometimes, using once, few, many, or a class for an expanded clone.

d_call,clone_size,v_call,cdr3_aa
NA,NA,TRBV6-1,CASSVRQGGVGGETQYF
NA,NA,TRBV18,CASSQTGISNQPQHF
NA,once,TRBV10-1,CASSEMGEISDTQYF
TRBD1,NA,TRBV6-1,CASSEVGTALF
NA,once,TRBV7-8,CASSRVKDTQYF
TRBD1,few,TRBV6-1,CASRTGWGNNSPLHF
TRBD1,NA,TRBV6-5,CASSYRQGGYTF
NA,few,TRBV5-1,CASSSEHLAYGYTF
NA,NA,TRBV7-6,CASSRGENTEAFF
NA,NA,TRBV6-1,CASSGNYGYTF
TRBD2,NA,TRBV7-3,CASSRSGGTQETQYF
TRBD1,NA,TRBV5-1,CASSSTGVNTGELFF
NA,NA,TRBV6-5,CASSFHTSSYNEQFF
NA,few,TRBV5-1,CASSLAPGVTEAFF
NA,NA,TRBV6-1,CASTGGSGGYEQYF
TRBD1,NA,TRBV9,CASSPRQGYNEQFF
NA,NA,TRBV18,CASTTGGDEKLFF
NA,NA,TRBV21-1,CASSPPGQVNQPQHF
TRBD1,few,TRBV6-1,CASSEETGEGGTEAFF
NA,NA,TRBV28,CASSSTLADTQYF
NA,NA,TRBV29-1,CSAAEGNQPQHF
NA,NA,TRBV9,CASSTVEGDLNTEAFF
TRBD1,NA,TRBV10-1,CASSEAQGAFGTEAFF
TRBD1,few,TRBV30,CAWSRQGHSYNEQFF
NA,NA,TRBV30,CAWSPGTSDEAFF
NA,NA,TRBV25-1,CASSAEPSERETQYF
TRBD1,NA,TRBV10-3,CAISWTGGSSGANVLTF
NA,NA,TRBV13,CASSLFSHTGELFF
NA,NA,TRBV1,CTPTEIKGNTEAFF
TRBD1,few,TRBV7-9,CASRPQGDEPQHF
TRBD1,NA,TRBV14,CASSRTGVEQYF
NA,NA,TRBV11-1,CASSLFSGPSGANVLTF
TRBD1,NA,TRBV5-1,CASSEGTGVGTEAFF
NA,few,TRBV7-8,CASTTSGFDYGYTF
NA,NA,TRBV5-4,CASSYRGGGTGELFF
NA,NA,TRBV7-8,CASSFTYEQYF
TRBD1,once,TRBV7-9,CASSHGQGATNTGELFF
TRBD1,NA,TRBV19,CASSTRRQGSYEQYF
TRBD2,NA,TRBV9,CASSLSGGQETQYF
NA,once,TRBV5-4,CASSRSGEAGELFF
NA,NA,TRBV30,CAWSAGSETQYF
TRBD2,NA,TRBV28,CASSPRGGRRDTQYF
NA,NA,TRBV19,CASTRRENGYTF
NA,NA,TRBV5-1,CASSLEPLLLGYTF
NA,NA,TRBV19,CASSIEGGLNTEAFF
NA,NA,TRBV4-2,CASSQEWNVAAQETQYF
TRBD1,NA,TRBV7-9,CASSSVPRDRAYEQYF
NA,NA,TRBV7-9,CASSQPGAPVYGYTF
NA,NA,TRBV29-1,CSVEGQNTGELFF
NA,NA,TRBV6-5,CASSYGAGGYEQYF
NA,NA,TRBV5-1,CASSLTTYEQYF